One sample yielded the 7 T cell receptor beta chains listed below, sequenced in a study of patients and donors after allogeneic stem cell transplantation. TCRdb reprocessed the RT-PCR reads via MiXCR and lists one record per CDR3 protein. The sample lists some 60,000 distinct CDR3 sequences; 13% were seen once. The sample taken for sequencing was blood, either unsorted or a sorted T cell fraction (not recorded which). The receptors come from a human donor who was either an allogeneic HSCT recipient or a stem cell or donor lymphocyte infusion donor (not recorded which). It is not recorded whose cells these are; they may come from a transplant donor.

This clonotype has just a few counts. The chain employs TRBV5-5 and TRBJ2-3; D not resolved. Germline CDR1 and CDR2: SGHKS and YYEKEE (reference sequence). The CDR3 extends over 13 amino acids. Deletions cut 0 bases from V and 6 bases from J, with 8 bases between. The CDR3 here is CASSLVGVDTQYF. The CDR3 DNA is TGTGCCAGCAGCTTGGTTGGAGTGGATACGCAGTATTTT.

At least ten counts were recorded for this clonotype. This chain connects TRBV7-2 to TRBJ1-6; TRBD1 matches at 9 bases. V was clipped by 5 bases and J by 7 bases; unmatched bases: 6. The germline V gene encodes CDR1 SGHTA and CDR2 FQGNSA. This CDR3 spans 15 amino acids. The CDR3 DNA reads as TGTGCCAGCAGCGTACAGGGGGCTGGGAATTCACCCCTCCACTTT. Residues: CASSVQGAGNSPLHF.

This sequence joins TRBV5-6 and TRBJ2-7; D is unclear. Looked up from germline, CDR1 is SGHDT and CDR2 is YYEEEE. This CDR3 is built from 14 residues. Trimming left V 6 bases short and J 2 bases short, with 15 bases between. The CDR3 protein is CASKESAWAYEQYF. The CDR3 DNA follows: TGTGCCAGCAAAGAATCGGCGTGGGCCTACGAGCAGTACTTC.

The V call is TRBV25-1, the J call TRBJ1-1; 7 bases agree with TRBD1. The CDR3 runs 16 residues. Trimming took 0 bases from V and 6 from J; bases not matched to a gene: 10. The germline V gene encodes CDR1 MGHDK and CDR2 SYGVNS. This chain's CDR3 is CASSEYGPVTGSEAFF. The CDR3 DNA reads TGTGCCAGCAGTGAATATGGGCCTGTGACAGGGTCTGAAGCTTTCTTT.

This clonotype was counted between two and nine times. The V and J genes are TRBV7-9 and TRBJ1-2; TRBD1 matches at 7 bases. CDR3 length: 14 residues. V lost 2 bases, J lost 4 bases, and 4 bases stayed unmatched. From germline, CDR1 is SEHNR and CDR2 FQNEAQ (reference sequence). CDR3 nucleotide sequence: TGTGCCAGCAGCTTACGAGGGACAGCCTATGGCTACACCTTC. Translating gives CASSLRGTAYGYTF. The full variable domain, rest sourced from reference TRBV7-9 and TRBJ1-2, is DTGVSQNPRHKITKRGQNVTFRCDPISEHNRLYWYRQTLGQGPEFLTYFQNEAQLEKSRLLSDRFSAERPKGSFSTLEIQRTEQGDSAMYLCASSLRGTAYGYTFGSGTRLTVV.

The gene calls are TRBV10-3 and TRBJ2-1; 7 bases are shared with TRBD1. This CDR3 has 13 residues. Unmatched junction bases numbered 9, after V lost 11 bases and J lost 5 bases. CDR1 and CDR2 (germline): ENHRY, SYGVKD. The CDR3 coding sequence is TGTGCCCTCTCGACAGGGAAGGACAATGAGCAGTTCTTC. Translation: CALSTGKDNEQFF.

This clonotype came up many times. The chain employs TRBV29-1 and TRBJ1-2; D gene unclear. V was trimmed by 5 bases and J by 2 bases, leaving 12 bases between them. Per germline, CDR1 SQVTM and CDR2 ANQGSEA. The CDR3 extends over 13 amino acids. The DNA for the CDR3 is TGCAGCGTTCCGGCGATCGGAAACTATGGCTACACCTTC. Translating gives CSVPAIGNYGYTF.